This T cell receptor beta chain was sequenced for a study of lymphopenia after photon versus proton radiotherapy (dated 2019 in TCRdb). For the wider study: The immunological effects of photon versus proton radiation therapy were compared in patients with gastrointestinal tumors who developed high-grade lymphopenia. The goal of the study was to describe how the two radiation modalities differ in their effects on the immune system. A cohort of under 25 patients with gastrointestinal tumors who received either photon or proton therapy and subsequently developed lymphopenia was included. Broader findings and caveats from the paper: The survival association was assessed only in patients who died, and the authors presented better survival with proton therapy as a possibility rather than a demonstrated result. Across the cohort, an inverse correlation was found between a larger post-nadir drop in TCR diversity and overall survival time among patients who died. After the lymphocyte count nadir, repertoires from photon-treated patients showed oligoclonal expansion, particularly of CD8+ Temra cells, and this expansion drove the decline in diversity. Relative stability during treatment was observed in proton-treated patients, whereas loss of naive T cells and TCR diversity and gain of effector/memory populations were observed in photon-treated patients.

From the cysteine through the phenylalanine, the CDR3 covers 14 amino acids. This entry keeps only the CDR3 DNA: 42 bases, framed from base 1. The germline V gene (reference sequence) provides CDR1 PRHDT and CDR2 FYEKMQ. The junction shows trimming of 6 bases on V and 5 bases on J, and the gene matches do not reach 6 bases of it. To note about this clone: Which antigen it targets is not known. There are no base qualities to consult, and no much larger clone falls within one base.

Library preparation used the immunoSEQ multiplex PCR assay. T cell repertoires were profiled by deep sequencing of rearranged TCR beta loci, alongside multiparametric flow cytometry. This is the immuneACCESS table as TCRdb keeps it, with only in-frame sequences that have V and J called. A part of the clones is gone; compared with another copy, unresolved V genes explain less than half, and the rest is unexplained. The sample yields 150,000 to 200,000 clones; less than 90% were counted once. The ten most abundant clones make up around 5.1% of the sample. The sequence derives from a man over 45 with gastric cancer. The chain is encoded by TRBV13 joined to TRBJ1-4; TRBD1 fits 7 bases in the junction. The material sequenced was peripheral blood, taken from a patient treated with photon-based radiotherapy. The CDR3 region: CASSSDRENEKLFF. The bases read TGTGCCAGCAGTTCCGACAGGGAGAATGAAAAACTGTTTTTT.